This T cell receptor (beta chain) was captured in a study of OX40 agonist ivuxolimab in advanced cancers. Concerning this clone itself: Its target is not known.

Whole-study findings and limits: With doses of 0.1 to 3.0 mg/kg, CD4+ and CD8+ blood T cells had undergone clonal expansion by week 6.

TCRdb's table, derived via immunoSEQ multiplex PCR, lists solely in-frame clones and lacks some. The table has about 42,000 clones, around 89% seen once. Trimming shortened V by 2 bases and J by 8 bases, and 15 bases separated the two germline ends. The germline V gene has CDR1 GTSNPN and CDR2 SVGIG (reference sequence). This CDR3 region has 13 residues. This receptor was identified in an adult with an advanced solid tumor such as melanoma, head and neck, liver or kidney cancer. Here the sequenced sample was CD4+ or CD8+ T cells sorted from blood, taken in a trial of the OX40 agonist ivuxolimab. This chain uses TRBV30 with TRBJ1-2; D is ambiguous. The CDR3 protein is CAWSPEARGGYTF. The CDR3 nucleotides read TGTGCCTGGAGTCCGGAGGCGCGCGGGGGCTACACCTTC.